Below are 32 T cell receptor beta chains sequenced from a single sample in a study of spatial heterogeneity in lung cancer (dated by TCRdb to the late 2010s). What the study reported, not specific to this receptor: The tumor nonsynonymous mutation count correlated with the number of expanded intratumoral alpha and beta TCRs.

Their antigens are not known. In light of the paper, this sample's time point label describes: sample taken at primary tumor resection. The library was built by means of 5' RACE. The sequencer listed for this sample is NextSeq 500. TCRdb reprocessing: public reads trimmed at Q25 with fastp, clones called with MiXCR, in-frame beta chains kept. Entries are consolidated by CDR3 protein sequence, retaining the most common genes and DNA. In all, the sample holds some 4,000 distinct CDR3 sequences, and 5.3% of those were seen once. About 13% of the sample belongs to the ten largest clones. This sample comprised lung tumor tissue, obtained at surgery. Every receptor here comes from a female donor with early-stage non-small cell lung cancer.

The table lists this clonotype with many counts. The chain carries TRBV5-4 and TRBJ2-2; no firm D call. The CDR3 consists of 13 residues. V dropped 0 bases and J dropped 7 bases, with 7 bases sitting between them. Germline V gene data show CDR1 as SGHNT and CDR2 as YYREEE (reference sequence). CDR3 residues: CASSLGLLGELFF. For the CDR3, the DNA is TGTGCCAGCAGCTTGGGCCTCCTCGGGGAGCTGTTTTTT.

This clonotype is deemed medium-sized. As DNA, the CDR3 is TGTGCCAGCAGCTCGGGATCGAGGTCTGAAAAACTGTTTTTT. Encoded protein: CASSSGSRSEKLFF. The rearrangement uses TRBV7-2 and TRBJ1-4; D is unclear. The V gene lost 4 bases and the J gene lost 7 bases, with 13 bases spanning the gap. Germline V lookup: CDR1 SGHTA, CDR2 FQGNSA. This CDR3 comprises 14 residues. Using reference TRBV7-2 and TRBJ1-4 for the parts outside the CDR3, the full variable domain is GAGVSQSPSNKVTEKGKDVELRCDPISGHTALYWYRQSLGQGLEFLIYFQGNSAPDKSGLPSDRFSAERTGGSVSTLTIQRTQQEDSAVYLCASSSGSRSEKLFFGSGTQLSVL.

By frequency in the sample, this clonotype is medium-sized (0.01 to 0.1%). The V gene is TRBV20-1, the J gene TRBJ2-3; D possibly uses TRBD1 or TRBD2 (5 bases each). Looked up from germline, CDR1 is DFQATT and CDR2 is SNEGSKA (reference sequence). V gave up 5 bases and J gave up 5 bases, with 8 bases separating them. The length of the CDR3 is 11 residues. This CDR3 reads CSAPRGDTQYF. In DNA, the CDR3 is TGCAGTGCTCCGAGGGGAGATACGCAGTATTTT.

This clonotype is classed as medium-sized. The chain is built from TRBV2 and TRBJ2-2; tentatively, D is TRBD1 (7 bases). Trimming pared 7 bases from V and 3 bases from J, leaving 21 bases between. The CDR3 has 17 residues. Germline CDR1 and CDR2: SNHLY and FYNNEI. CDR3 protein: CASTRQGGWRDTGELFF. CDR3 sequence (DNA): TGTGCCAGCACCCGCCAGGGGGGCTGGCGTGACACCGGGGAGCTGTTTTTT.

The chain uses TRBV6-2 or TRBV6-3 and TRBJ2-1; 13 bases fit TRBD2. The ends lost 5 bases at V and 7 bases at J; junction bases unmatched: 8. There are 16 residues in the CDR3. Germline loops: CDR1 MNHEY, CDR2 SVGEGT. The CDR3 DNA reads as TGTGCCAGCAGTCCCGGACTAGCGGGAGTAGGAAATGAGCAGTTCTTC. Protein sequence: CASSPGLAGVGNEQFF.

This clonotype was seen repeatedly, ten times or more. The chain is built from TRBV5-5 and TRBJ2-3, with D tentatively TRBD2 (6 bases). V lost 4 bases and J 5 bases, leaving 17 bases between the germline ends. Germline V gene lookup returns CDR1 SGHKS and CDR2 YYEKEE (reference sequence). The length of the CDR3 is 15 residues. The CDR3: CASSLGLSRQDTQYF. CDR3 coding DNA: TGTGCCAGCAGCCTGGGACTTTCAAGACAAGATACGCAGTATTTT.

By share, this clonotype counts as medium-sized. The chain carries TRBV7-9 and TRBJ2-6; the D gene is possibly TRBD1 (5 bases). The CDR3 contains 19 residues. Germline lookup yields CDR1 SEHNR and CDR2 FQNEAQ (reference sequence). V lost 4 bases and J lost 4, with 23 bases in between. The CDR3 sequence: CASSSAVGLWLGGANVLTF. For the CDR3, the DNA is TGTGCCAGCAGCTCGGCAGTGGGGCTCTGGTTGGGAGGGGCCAACGTCCTGACTTTC.

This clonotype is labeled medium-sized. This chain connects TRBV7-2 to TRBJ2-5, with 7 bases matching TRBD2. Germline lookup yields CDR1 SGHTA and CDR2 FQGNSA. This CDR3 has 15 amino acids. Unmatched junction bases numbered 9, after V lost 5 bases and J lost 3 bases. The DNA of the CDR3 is TGTGCCAGCAGCCCAAGACCGGGGGGAAAAGAGACCCAGTACTTC. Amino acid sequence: CASSPRPGGKETQYF.

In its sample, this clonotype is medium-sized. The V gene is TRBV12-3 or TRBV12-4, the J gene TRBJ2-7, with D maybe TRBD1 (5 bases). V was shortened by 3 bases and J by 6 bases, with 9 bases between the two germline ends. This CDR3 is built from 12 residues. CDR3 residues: CASSFLGAEQYF. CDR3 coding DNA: TGTGCCAGCAGTTTTTTAGGGGCCGAGCAGTACTTC.

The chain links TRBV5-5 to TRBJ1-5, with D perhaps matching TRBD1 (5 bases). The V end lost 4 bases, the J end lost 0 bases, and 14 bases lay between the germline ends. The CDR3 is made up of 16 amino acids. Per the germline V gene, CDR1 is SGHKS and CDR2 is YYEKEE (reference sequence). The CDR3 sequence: CASSGGGRGSNQPQHF. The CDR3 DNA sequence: TGTGCCAGCAGCGGCGGAGGAAGGGGTAGCAATCAGCCCCAGCATTTT.

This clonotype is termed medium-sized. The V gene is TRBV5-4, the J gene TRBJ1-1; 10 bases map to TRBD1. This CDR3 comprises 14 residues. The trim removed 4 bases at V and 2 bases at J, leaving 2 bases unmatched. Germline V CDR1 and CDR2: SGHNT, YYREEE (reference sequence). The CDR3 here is CASSGQGVNTEAFF. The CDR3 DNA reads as TGTGCCAGCAGCGGACAGGGGGTTAACACTGAAGCTTTCTTT.

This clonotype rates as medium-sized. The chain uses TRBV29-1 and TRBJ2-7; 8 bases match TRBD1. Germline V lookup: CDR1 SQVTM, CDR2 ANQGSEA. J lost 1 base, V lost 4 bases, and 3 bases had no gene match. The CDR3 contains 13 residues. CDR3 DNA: TGCAGCGTTGGACAGGGGCAATCCTACGAGCAGTACTTC. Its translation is CSVGQGQSYEQYF.

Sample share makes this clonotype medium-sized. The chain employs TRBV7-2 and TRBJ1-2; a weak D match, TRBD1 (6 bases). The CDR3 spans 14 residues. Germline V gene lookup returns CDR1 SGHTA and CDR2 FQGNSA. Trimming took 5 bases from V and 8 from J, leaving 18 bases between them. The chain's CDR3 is CASSPQGGSGGYTF. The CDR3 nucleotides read TGTGCCAGCAGCCCACAGGGTGGGTCGGGGGGCTACACCTTC. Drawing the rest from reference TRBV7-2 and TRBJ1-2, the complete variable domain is GAGVSQSPSNKVTEKGKDVELRCDPISGHTALYWYRQSLGQGLEFLIYFQGNSAPDKSGLPSDRFSAERTGGSVSTLTIQRTQQEDSAVYLCASSPQGGSGGYTFGSGTRLTVV.

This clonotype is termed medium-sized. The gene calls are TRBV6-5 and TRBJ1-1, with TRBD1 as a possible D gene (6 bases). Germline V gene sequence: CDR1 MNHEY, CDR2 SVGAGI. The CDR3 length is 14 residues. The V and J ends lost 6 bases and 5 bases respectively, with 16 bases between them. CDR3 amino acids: CASSPMATGTEAFF. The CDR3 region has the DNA TGTGCCAGCAGCCCCATGGCTACAGGGACTGAAGCTTTCTTT.

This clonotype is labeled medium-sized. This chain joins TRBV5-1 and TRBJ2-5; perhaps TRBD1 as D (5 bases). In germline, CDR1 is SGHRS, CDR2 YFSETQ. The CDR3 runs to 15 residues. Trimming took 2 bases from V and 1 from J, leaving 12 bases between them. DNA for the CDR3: TGCGCCAGCAGCTTTTTTGGGCAGGGCCAAGAGACCCAGTACTTC. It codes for CASSFFGQGQETQYF.

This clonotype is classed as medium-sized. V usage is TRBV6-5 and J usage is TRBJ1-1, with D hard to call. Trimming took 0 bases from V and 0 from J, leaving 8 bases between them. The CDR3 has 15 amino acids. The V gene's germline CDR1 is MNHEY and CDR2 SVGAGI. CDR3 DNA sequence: TGTGCCAGCAGTTACTCAGGGTTGGTGAACACTGAAGCTTTCTTT. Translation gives CASSYSGLVNTEAFF.

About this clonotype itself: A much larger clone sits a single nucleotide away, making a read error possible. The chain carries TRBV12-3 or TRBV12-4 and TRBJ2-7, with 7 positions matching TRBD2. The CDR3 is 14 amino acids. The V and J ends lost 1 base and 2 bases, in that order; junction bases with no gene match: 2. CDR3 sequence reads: CASSLGREAYEQYF. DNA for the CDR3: TGTGCCAGCAGTTTAGGTCGGGAGGCCTACGAGCAGTACTTC.

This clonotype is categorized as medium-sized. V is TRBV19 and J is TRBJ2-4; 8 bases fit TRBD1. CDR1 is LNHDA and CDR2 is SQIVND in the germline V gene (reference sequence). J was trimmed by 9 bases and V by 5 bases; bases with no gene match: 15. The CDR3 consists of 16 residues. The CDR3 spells CASSYTGQGTGLIQYF. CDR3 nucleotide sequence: TGTGCCAGTAGTTACACCGGACAGGGAACGGGGCTCATTCAGTACTTC.

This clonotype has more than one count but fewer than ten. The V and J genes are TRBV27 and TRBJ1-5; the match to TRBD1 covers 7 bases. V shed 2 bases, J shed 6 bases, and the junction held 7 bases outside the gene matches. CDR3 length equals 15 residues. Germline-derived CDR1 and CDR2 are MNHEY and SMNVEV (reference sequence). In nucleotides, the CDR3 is TGTGCCAGCAGTTTAGACAGGGATTCTAGTCAGCCCCAGCATTTT. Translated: CASSLDRDSSQPQHF.

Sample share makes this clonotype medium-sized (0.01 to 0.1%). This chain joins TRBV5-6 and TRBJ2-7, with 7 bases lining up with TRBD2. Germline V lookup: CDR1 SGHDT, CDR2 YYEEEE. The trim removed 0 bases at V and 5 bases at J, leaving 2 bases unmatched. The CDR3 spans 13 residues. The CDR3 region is CASSLAGGNEQYF. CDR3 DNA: TGTGCCAGCAGCTTGGCCGGGGGGAACGAGCAGTACTTC.

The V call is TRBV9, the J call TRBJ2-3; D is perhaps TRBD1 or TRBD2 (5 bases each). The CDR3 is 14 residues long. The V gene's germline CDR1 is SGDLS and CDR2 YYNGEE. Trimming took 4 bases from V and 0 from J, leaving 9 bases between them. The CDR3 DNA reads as TGTGCCAGCAGCCTCGGGGCTAGCACAGATACGCAGTATTTT. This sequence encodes CASSLGASTDTQYF.

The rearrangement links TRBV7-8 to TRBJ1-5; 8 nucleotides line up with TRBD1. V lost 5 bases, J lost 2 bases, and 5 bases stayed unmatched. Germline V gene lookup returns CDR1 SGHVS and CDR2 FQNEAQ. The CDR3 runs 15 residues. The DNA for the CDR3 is TGTGCCAGCAGCACCCAGGGACAGGGCAATCAGCCCCAGCATTTT. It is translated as CASSTQGQGNQPQHF. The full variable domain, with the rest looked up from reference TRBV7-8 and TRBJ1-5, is GAGVSQSPRYKVAKRGQDVALRCDPISGHVSLFWYQQALGQGPEFLTYFQNEAQLDKSGLPSDRFFAERPEGSVSTLKIQRTQQEDSAVYLCASSTQGQGNQPQHFGDGTRLSIL.

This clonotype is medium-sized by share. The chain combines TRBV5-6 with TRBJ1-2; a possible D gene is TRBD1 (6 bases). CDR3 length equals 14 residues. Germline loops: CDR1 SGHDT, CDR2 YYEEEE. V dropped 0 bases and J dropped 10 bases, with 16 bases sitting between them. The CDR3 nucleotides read TGTGCCAGCAGCTTGGCGGGACATCGCCCACTCTACACCTTC. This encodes CASSLAGHRPLYTF.

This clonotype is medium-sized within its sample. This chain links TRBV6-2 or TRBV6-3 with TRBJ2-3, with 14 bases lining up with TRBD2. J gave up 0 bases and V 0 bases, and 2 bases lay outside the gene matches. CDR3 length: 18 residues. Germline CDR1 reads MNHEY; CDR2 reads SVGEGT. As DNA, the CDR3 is TGTGCCAGCAGTTACTCGACTAGCGGGAGGGGAAGCACAGATACGCAGTATTTT. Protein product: CASSYSTSGRGSTDTQYF.

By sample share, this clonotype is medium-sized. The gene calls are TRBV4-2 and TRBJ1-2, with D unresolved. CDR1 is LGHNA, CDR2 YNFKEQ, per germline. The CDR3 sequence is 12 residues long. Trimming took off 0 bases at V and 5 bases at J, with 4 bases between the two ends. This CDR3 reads CASSQDGYGYTF. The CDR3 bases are TGTGCCAGCAGCCAAGATGGGTATGGCTACACCTTC.

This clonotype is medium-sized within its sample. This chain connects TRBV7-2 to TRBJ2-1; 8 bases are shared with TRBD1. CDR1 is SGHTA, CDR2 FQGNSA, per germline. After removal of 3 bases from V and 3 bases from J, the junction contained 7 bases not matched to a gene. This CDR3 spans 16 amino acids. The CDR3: CASSFSTGALYNEQFF. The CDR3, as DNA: TGTGCCAGCAGCTTTTCGACAGGGGCCCTCTACAATGAGCAGTTCTTC.

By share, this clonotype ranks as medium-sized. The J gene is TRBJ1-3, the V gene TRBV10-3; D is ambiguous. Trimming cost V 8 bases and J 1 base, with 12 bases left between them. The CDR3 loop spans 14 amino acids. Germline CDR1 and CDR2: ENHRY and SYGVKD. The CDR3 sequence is CAIFSGYSGNTIYF. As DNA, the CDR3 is TGTGCCATCTTTTCCGGATATTCTGGAAACACCATATATTTT.

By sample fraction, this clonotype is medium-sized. The CDR3 DNA reads TGCAGCTCCTATGGGAGGAGCGGAGACACTGAAGCTTTCTTT. It specifies CSSYGRSGDTEAFF. The chain employs TRBV29-1 and TRBJ1-1; D remains unclear. Trimming left V 8 bases short and J 3 bases short, with 19 bases between. Germline CDR1 is SQVTM and CDR2 is ANQGSEA. The CDR3 is 14 residues long. The whole variable domain, remainder taken from reference TRBV29-1 and TRBJ1-1, is SAVISQKPSRDICQRGTSLTIQCQVDSQVTMMFWYRQQPGQSLTLIATANQGSEATYESGFVIDKFPISRPNLTFSTLTVSNMSPEDSSIYLCSSYGRSGDTEAFFGQGTRLTVV.

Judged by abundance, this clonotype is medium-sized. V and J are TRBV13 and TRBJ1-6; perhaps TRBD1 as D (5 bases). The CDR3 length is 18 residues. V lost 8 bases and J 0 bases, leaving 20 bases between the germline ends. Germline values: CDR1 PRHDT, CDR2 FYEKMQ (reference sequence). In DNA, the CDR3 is TGTGCCAGCCGCGCAGGGAGATATAGCGGCTCCTATAATTCACCCCTCCACTTT. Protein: CASRAGRYSGSYNSPLHF.

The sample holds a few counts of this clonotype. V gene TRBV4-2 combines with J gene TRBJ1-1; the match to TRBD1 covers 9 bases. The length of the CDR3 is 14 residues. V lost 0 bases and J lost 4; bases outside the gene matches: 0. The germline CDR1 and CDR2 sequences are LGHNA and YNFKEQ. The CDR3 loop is CASSQEQGATEAFF. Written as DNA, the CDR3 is TGTGCCAGCAGCCAAGAACAGGGGGCCACTGAAGCTTTCTTT.

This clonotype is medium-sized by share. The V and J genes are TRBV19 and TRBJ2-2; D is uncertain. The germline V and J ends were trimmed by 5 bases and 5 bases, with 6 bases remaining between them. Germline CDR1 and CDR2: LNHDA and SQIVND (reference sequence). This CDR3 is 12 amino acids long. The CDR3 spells CASSHPTGELFF. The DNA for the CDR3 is TGTGCCAGTAGTCACCCGACCGGGGAGCTGTTTTTT.

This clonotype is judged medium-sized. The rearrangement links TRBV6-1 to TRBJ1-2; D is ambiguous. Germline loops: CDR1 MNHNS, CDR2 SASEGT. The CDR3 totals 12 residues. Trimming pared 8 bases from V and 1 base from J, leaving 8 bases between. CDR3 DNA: TGTGCCAGCCTCTTGGATAACTATGGCTACACCTTC. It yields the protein CASLLDNYGYTF.